This TCR beta chain was recorded in a study of T-cell reconstitution after alpha-beta-depleted transplantation in children. This clonotype was seen a single time. Its antigen is currently unknown. The CDR3 contains 15 residues. The germline V gene encodes CDR1 LGHNA and CDR2 YSLEER. V was clipped by 2 bases and J by 3 bases, with 8 bases between them. Unique molecular identifiers were incorporated into the prepared TCRbeta library. Each CDR3 protein gets one entry after TCRdb re-called the PCR reads with MiXCR. The table records a few hundred thousand distinct CDR3 sequences, about a sixth of them present only once. The study's findings and limits: Where some patients showed high TCRbeta diversity at day 60, it came from recipient T cells and thymic progenitors that had survived. One year post-transplant, T-cell counts and diversity were largely derived from T cells produced anew. At around two months after transplant, the alpha-beta T cells were reportedly derived from several hundred expanded clones that came from non-depleted graft cells.

Sequencing used PBMCs, mostly from graft donor cells, obtained 360 days after TCRalphabeta/CD19-depleted stem cell transplant. This clonotype originated in a boy younger than two who had a stem cell transplant for Wiskott-Aldrich syndrome, so the T cells may come from the graft donor. The gene calls are TRBV4-3 and TRBJ2-6; D could derive from TRBD1 or TRBD2 (5 bases each). The CDR3 sequence is CASSQMGVGANVLTF. The CDR3 DNA reads as TGCGCCAGCAGCCAAATGGGGGTTGGGGCCAACGTCCTGACTTTC.